A single T cell receptor (beta chain) is shown here with its context. Its antigen remains unknown. One junction end does not reproduce the germline sequence, and a read error may be involved. Preparation of TCR beta libraries was done by quantitative 5'-RACE with molecular barcodes. One entry per CDR3 protein, called by TCRdb with MiXCR from the 5' RACE reads. The top ten clones hold around 0.51% of a sample with more than 650,000 distinct CDR3 sequences, about 11% of them seen once. These data come from a study of CD8 T cells in ankylosing spondylitis. The study, taken as a whole, reports: For ankylosing spondylitis blood, a TCR beta motif of roughly 8 highly homologous variants appeared characteristic.

The germline V gene has CDR1 DFQATT and CDR2 SNEGSKA (reference sequence). The CDR3 consists of 15 residues. This clonotype was sampled from a male donor with ankylosing spondylitis. Sequenced material: blood, either unsorted or a sorted T cell fraction (not recorded which). The chain carries TRBV20-1 and TRBJ2-3, with TRBD2 matching over 7 bases. The CDR3 sequence: CCASGGRGFTDTQYF. The CDR3 DNA reads as TGCTGTGCTAGCGGCGGGAGAGGGTTCACAGATACGCAGTATTTT.